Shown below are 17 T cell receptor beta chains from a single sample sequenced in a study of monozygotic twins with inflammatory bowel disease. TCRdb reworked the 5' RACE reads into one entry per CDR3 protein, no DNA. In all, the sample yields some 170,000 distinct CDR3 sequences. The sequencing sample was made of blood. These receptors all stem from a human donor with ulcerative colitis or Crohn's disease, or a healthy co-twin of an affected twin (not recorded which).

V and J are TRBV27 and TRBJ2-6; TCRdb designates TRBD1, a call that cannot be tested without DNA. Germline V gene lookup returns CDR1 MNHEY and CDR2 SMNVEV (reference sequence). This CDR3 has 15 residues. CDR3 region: CATHETKGASNVLTF.

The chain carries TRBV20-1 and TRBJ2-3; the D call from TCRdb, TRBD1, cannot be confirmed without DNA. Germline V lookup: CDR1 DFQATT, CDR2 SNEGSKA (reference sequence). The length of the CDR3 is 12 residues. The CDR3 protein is CSASGVRYTQYF.

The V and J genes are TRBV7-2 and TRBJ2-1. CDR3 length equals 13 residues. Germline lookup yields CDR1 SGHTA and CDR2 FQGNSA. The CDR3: CASSLGLLIEQFF.

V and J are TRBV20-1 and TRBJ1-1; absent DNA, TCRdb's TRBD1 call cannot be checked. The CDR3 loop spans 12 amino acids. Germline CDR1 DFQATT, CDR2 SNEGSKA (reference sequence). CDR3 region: CNWDRENTEAFF.

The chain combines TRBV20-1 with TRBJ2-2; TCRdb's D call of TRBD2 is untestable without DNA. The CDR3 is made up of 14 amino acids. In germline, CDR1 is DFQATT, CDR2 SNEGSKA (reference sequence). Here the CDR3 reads CSAGRLAVPGELFF.

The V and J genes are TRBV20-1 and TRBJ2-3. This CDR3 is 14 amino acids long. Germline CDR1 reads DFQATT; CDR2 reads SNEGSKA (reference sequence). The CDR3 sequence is CSARDAGLQDTQYF.

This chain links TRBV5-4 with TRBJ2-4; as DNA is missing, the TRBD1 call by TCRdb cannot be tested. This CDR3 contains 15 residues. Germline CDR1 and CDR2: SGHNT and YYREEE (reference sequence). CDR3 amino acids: CASSLELGGGNIQYF. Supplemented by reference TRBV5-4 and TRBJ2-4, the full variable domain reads ETGVTQSPTHLIKTRGQQVTLRCSSQSGHNTVSWYQQALGQGPQFIFQYYREEENGRGNFPPRFSGLQFPNYSSELNVNALELDDSALYLCASSLELGGGNIQYFGAGTRLSVL.

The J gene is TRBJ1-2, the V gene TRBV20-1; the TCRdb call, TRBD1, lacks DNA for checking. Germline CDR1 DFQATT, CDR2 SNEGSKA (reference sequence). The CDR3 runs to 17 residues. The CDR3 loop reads CSARDRTGAMLGYGYTF.

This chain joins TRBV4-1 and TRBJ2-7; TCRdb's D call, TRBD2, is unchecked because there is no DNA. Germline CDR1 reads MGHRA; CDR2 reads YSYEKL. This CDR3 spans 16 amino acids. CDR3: CASSQAAGLAGNEQYF.

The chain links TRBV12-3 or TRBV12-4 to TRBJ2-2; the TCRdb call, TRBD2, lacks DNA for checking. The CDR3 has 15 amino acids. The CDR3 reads CASSLTRGANGELFF.

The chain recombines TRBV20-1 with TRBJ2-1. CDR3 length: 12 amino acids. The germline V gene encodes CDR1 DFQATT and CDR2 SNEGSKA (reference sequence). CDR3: CSASPVRHEQFF.

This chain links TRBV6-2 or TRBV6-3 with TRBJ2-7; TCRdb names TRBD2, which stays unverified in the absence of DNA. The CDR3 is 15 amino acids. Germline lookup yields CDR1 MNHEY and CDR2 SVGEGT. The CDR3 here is CASSYPGQGLYEQYF.

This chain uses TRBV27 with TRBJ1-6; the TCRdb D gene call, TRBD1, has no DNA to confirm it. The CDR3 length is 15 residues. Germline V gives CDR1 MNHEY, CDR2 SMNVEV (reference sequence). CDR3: CASSLRGQGASPLHF.

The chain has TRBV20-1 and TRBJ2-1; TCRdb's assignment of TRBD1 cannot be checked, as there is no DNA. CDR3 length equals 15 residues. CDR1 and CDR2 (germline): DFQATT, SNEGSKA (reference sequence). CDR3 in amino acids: CSATHRQGVYNEQFF.

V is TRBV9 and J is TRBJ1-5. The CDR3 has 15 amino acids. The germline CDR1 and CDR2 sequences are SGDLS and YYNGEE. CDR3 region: CASSAGVLTNQPQHF.

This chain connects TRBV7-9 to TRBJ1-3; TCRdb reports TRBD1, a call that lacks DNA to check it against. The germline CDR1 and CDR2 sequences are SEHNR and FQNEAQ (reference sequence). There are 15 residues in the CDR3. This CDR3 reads CASTPRRGQGNTIYF.

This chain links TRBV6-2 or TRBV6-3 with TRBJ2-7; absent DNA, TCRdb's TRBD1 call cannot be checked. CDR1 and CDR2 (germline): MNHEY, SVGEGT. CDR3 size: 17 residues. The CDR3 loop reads CASSYARAIGPLYEQYF.